The 23 T cell receptor beta chains presented below share a single source sample, sequenced in a study of T cells in Graves' hyperthyroidism and ophthalmopathy. TCR beta CDR3 regions were amplified from RNA transcripts. The study used the HTBI primer set for a first-round RT-PCR of the TCR CDR3. TCRdb processed the multiplex PCR reads anew with MiXCR; each CDR3 protein has one entry. The sample has about 320,000 distinct CDR3 sequences, approximately 15% seen once. Sequenced: blood. Receptor source: a man aged 25-45 years with Graves' hyperthyroidism.

This clonotype was counted only a few times. V gene TRBV18 combines with J gene TRBJ1-2; no reliable D call. The CDR3 loop spans 15 amino acids. CDR1 is KGHSH and CDR2 is LQKENI in the germline V gene. Trimming took off 3 bases at V and 4 bases at J, with 15 bases between the two ends. CDR3 residues: CASSPEAGYFYGYTF. The CDR3, as DNA: TGTGCCAGCTCACCTGAGGCGGGTTACTTCTATGGCTACACCTTC.

This chain uses TRBV14 with TRBJ2-1; D possibly corresponds to TRBD1 (5 bases). Germline V gene sequence: CDR1 SGHDN, CDR2 FVKESK. The CDR3 covers 14 residues. The ends were cut back, 4 bases at V and 3 bases at J, with 10 bases in the middle. The CDR3 reads CASSRATVYNEQFF. CDR3 DNA: TGTGCCAGCAGCCGAGCGACAGTCTACAATGAGCAGTTCTTC.

The chain links TRBV24-1 to TRBJ2-5; D gene uncertain. V lost 0 bases and J lost 4, with 5 bases in between. The CDR3 contains 13 residues. The germline CDR1 and CDR2 sequences are KGHDR and SFDVKD. Here the CDR3 DNA reads TGTGCCACCAGTGATTTGAGGTCAGAGACCCAGTACTTC. Protein product: CATSDLRSETQYF.

This clonotype was counted ten times or more. V and J are TRBV7-2 and TRBJ2-5; D may be TRBD2 (5 bases). The ends were cut back, 3 bases at V and 4 bases at J, with 9 bases in the middle. Germline V gives CDR1 SGHTA, CDR2 FQGNSA. This CDR3 region has 13 residues. CDR3 sequence reads: CASSFGVRETQYF. The CDR3 DNA sequence: TGTGCCAGCAGCTTCGGGGTCCGAGAGACCCAGTACTTC.

This clonotype was found many times. The chain couples TRBV20-1 to TRBJ2-5; D remains unclear. This CDR3 region has 11 residues. Germline V gene lookup returns CDR1 DFQATT and CDR2 SNEGSKA (reference sequence). V lost 5 bases and J lost 2, with 6 bases in between. The CDR3 sequence: CSAALQETQYF. The CDR3 DNA reads as TGCAGTGCTGCTCTTCAAGAGACCCAGTACTTC.

The chain combines TRBV9 with TRBJ2-7; possible D gene TRBD1, 5 bases. The CDR3 runs 15 residues. V was clipped by 3 bases and J by 0 bases, with 13 bases between them. Germline loops: CDR1 SGDLS, CDR2 YYNGEE. The CDR3 nucleotides read TGTGCCAGCAGCGGGGGTTGGGGCAGCTCCTACGAGCAGTACTTC. It codes for CASSGGWGSSYEQYF.

Only a few counts were recorded for this clonotype. The V gene is TRBV29-1, the J gene TRBJ1-4; D remains ambiguous. Trimming left V 6 bases short and J 0 bases short, with 5 bases between. Germline V lookup: CDR1 SQVTM, CDR2 ANQGSEA. The CDR3 contains 12 residues. In nucleotides, the CDR3 is TGCAGCGTATATGCAACTAATGAAAAACTGTTTTTT. Its protein is CSVYATNEKLFF.

This clonotype was found many times. The V call is TRBV27, the J call TRBJ1-1; no firm D call. The germline CDR1 and CDR2 sequences are MNHEY and SMNVEV (reference sequence). V was shortened by 5 bases and J by 1 base, with 11 bases between the two germline ends. The CDR3 runs to 14 residues. CDR3 protein: CASSVGLANTEAFF. The CDR3 DNA reads TGTGCCAGCAGTGTCGGACTGGCGAACACTGAAGCTTTCTTT.

V usage is TRBV4-2 and J usage is TRBJ1-1, with a tentative D call TRBD1 (6 bases). Germline CDR1 LGHNA, CDR2 YNFKEQ. The CDR3 covers 16 residues. With 0 bases removed from V and 1 base from J, the gap between germline ends came to 12 bases. CDR3 sequence reads: CASSQDRGAGNTEAFF. CDR3 DNA sequence: TGTGCCAGCAGCCAAGACAGGGGCGCAGGGAACACTGAAGCTTTCTTT.

This clonotype came up once. The chain carries TRBV9 and TRBJ1-2, with TRBD1 matching over 9 bases. The J segment lost 2 bases and the V segment lost 5 bases, leaving 7 bases of the junction unmatched. CDR3 length: 15 residues. Germline V CDR1 and CDR2: SGDLS, YYNGEE. The CDR3, as DNA: TGTGCCAGCAGGCTGACCGGGACAGGGAACTATGGCTACACCTTC. This codes for CASRLTGTGNYGYTF.

V usage is TRBV14 and J usage is TRBJ1-2; D is uncertain. V shed 2 bases and J shed 4 bases, with 11 bases lying between them. CDR1 and CDR2 (germline): SGHDN, FVKESK. CDR3 size: 14 residues. Here the CDR3 DNA reads TGTGCCAGCAGCCAATACGGGAGTGCCTATGGCTACACCTTC. Translated: CASSQYGSAYGYTF.

This clonotype was counted ten times or more. V usage is TRBV7-8 and J usage is TRBJ2-1; 8 positions agree with TRBD2. The junction had 2 bases not matched to a gene; V was cut back by 3 bases and J by 13 bases. CDR3 length: 11 amino acids. Germline V lookup: CDR1 SGHVS, CDR2 FQNEAQ. CDR3 coding DNA: TGTGCCAGCAGCTTGGGACTAGTTCAGTTCTTC. Amino acids: CASSLGLVQFF.

This clonotype was recorded at least ten times. The rearrangement links TRBV20-1 to TRBJ2-7, with 9 bases identical to TRBD1. The CDR3 runs to 14 residues. Germline V CDR1 and CDR2: DFQATT, SNEGSKA (reference sequence). DNA for the CDR3: TGCAGCCCCCCGAGGGACAGGGTGTTCGACGAGCAGTACTTC. This encodes CSPPRDRVFDEQYF.

V and J are TRBV11-2 and TRBJ2-6; 8 bases are a match to TRBD2. The CDR3 loop spans 19 amino acids. V dropped 4 bases and J dropped 0; count of bases not matched to a gene: 11. Germline-derived CDR1 and CDR2 are SGHAT and FQNNGV. The CDR3: CASSYYRLASRSGANVLTF. CDR3 in DNA: TGTGCCAGCAGCTACTATCGACTAGCGTCCCGCTCTGGGGCCAACGTCCTGACTTTC.

In its sample, this clonotype was seen many times. The rearrangement joins TRBV6-1 to TRBJ1-5; 8 bases map to TRBD1. From germline, CDR1 is MNHNS and CDR2 SASEGT. This CDR3 region has 15 residues. The junction had 8 bases not matched to a gene; V was cut back by 6 bases and J by 4 bases. The CDR3 loop is CASRSGTGLNQPQHF. For the CDR3, the DNA is TGTGCCAGCAGGTCGGGGACAGGCTTAAATCAGCCCCAGCATTTT.

This clonotype was recorded at least ten times. V gene TRBV30 combines with J gene TRBJ1-1; D might be TRBD1 (5 bases). Germline V gene sequence: CDR1 GTSNPN, CDR2 SVGIG (reference sequence). V shed 1 base and J shed 9 bases, with 18 bases lying between them. The CDR3 has 14 residues. CDR3 amino acids: CAWSGVTAGRKAFF. DNA for the CDR3: TGTGCCTGGAGTGGGGTCACGGCAGGGCGTAAAGCTTTCTTT.

This clonotype occurred a few times. The chain has TRBV3-1 and TRBJ2-1; TRBD1 is a possible D gene (6 bases). Germline V gives CDR1 LGHDT, CDR2 YNNKEL (reference sequence). Trimming removed 0 bases at V and 6 bases at J, with 9 bases between. The CDR3 sequence is 14 residues long. CDR3 protein: CASSQEPDSNEQFF. The DNA of the CDR3 is TGTGCCAGCAGCCAAGAGCCGGACAGCAATGAGCAGTTCTTC.

This clonotype was seen more than once but under ten times. This chain connects TRBV29-1 to TRBJ2-1, with D uncertain. The CDR3 contains 12 residues. Trimming removed 6 bases at V and 9 bases at J, with 15 bases between. Germline loops: CDR1 SQVTM, CDR2 ANQGSEA. CDR3 region: CSVRRLAAEQFF. The CDR3, as DNA: TGCAGCGTCCGACGACTGGCAGCTGAGCAGTTCTTC.

In its sample, this clonotype was seen many times. The chain has TRBV10-3 and TRBJ2-7, with 8 bases matching TRBD1. The V gene's germline CDR1 is ENHRY and CDR2 SYGVKD. After removal of 8 bases from V and 5 bases from J, the junction contained 11 bases not matched to a gene. This CDR3 comprises 14 residues. The DNA of the CDR3 is TGTGCCATCGCACGAGCGGACAGGGCGCACGAGCAGTACTTC. Amino acid sequence: CAIARADRAHEQYF.

This clonotype was found many times. The chain joins TRBV2 to TRBJ2-2; tentative D call: TRBD2 (5 bases). Trimming took off 6 bases at V and 1 base at J, with 9 bases between the two ends. From germline, CDR1 is SNHLY and CDR2 FYNNEI. This CDR3 is built from 14 residues. Written as DNA, the CDR3 is TGTGCCAGCAGAATGGACTTGAACACCGGGGAGCTGTTTTTT. Amino acids: CASRMDLNTGELFF.

This clonotype was counted many times. V usage is TRBV12-3 or TRBV12-4 and J usage is TRBJ1-5, with D tentatively TRBD1 (6 bases). V lost 10 bases, J lost 3 bases, and 13 bases lay in between. There are 13 residues in the CDR3. The CDR3 region has the DNA TGTGCCACAGCGGACAGACTCAATCAGCCCCAGCATTTT. This translates into CATADRLNQPQHF.

This clonotype came up many times. The chain links TRBV7-9 to TRBJ2-7; the match to TRBD1 covers 11 bases. CDR1 is SEHNR, CDR2 FQNEAQ, per germline (reference sequence). The CDR3 has 16 amino acids. The J segment lost 2 bases and the V segment lost 1 base, leaving 4 bases of the junction unmatched. As DNA, the CDR3 is TGTGCCAGCAGCTTAGGGACAGGGGGCTACGCCTACGAGCAGTACTTC. As protein: CASSLGTGGYAYEQYF.

This clonotype was picked up many times. Sequence at one end of the junction differs from germline and may be a read error. The genes are TRBV3-1 and TRBJ2-5; D could derive from TRBD1 or TRBD2 (5 bases each). The CDR3 totals 14 residues. Germline loops: CDR1 LGHDT, CDR2 YNNKEL (reference sequence). This chain's CDR3 is CASSQGDREETQYF. The CDR3, as DNA: TGTGCCAGCAGCCAAGGGGACCGGGAAGAGACCCAATACTTC.